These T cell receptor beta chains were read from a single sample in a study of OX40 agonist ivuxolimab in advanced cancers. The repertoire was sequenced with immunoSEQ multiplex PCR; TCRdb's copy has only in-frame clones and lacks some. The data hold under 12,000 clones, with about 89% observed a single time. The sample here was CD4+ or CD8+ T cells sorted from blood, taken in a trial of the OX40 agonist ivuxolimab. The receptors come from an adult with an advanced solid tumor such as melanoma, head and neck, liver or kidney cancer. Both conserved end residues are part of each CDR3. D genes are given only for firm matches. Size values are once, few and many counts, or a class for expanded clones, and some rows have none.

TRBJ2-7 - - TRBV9 CASSPGGYEQYF TGTGCCAGCAGCCCGGGTGGCTACGAGCAGTACTTC
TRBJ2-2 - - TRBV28 CASTQGWNTGELFF TGTGCCAGCACACAGGGCTGGAACACCGGGGAGCTGTTTTTT
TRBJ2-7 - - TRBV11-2 CASSLDQGHSYEQYF TGTGCCAGCAGCTTAGATCAGGGGCACTCCTACGAGCAGTACTTC
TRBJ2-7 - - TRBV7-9 CASSTVYGYEQYF TGTGCCAGCAGCACTGTCTACGGCTACGAGCAGTACTTC
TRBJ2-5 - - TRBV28 CASSFEGSLETQYF TGTGCCAGCAGTTTCGAGGGCTCCCTCGAGACCCAGTACTTC
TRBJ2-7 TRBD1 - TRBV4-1 CASSQVVQGAYEQYF TGCGCCAGCAGTCAAGTGGTACAGGGGGCCTACGAGCAGTACTTC
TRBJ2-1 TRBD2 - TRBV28 CASSFRNLAGASYNEQFF TGTGCCAGCAGTTTCCGCAACTTAGCGGGAGCCTCCTACAATGAGCAGTTCTTC
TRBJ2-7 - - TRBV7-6 CASSLDEQYF TGTGCCAGCAGCTTAGACGAGCAGTACTTC
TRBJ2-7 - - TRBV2 CASSEPDSYEQYF TGTGCCAGCAGTGAACCTGACTCCTACGAGCAGTACTTC
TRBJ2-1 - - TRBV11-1 CASSLGRLGGEQFF TGTGCCAGCAGCTTAGGCCGCCTAGGGGGAGAGCAGTTCTTC
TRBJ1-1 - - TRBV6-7 CASSYSMDGGRMNTEAFF TGTGCCAGCAGTTACTCGATGGACGGAGGGCGTATGAACACTGAAGCTTTCTTT
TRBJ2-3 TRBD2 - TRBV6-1 CASSEAAGGRADTQYF TGTGCCAGCAGTGAAGCAGCGGGAGGAAGGGCAGATACGCAGTATTTT
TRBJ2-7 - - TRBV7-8 CASSLGLAQAGEQYF TGTGCCAGCAGCTTAGGGTTAGCGCAGGCGGGCGAGCAGTACTTC
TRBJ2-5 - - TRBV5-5 CASSLAGHPQETQYF TGTGCCAGCAGCTTGGCCGGGCATCCGCAAGAGACCCAGTACTTC
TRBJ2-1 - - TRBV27 CASSSRLARAVSYNEQFF TGTGCCAGCAGTTCTCGTCTAGCGCGTGCGGTCTCCTACAATGAGCAGTTCTTC
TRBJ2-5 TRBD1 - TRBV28 CASSLGTLDGQGKRETQYF TGTGCCAGCAGTTTAGGCACCCTCGACGGACAGGGGAAGAGGGAGACCCAGTACTTC
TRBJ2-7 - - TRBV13 CASSLTGGSYEQYF TGTGCCAGCAGCTTAACGGGGGGCTCTTACGAGCAGTACTTC
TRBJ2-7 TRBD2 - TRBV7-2 CASSPGLAGGYEQYF TGTGCCAGCAGCCCCGGACTAGCGGGAGGCTACGAGCAGTACTTC
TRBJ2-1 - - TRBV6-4 CASSETGDRNEQFF TGTGCCAGCAGTGAAACGGGGGACCGCAATGAGCAGTTCTTC
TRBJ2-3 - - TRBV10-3 CAISESGADPDTQYF TGTGCCATCAGTGAGTCGGGGGCAGATCCAGATACGCAGTATTTT
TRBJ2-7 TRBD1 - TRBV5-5 CASSYGSGGQGYEQYF TGTGCCAGCAGCTACGGGTCGGGGGGACAGGGCTACGAGCAGTACTTC
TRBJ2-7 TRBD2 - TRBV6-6 CASSLLAGYLDEQYF TGTGCCAGCAGTTTACTAGCGGGGTACCTGGACGAGCAGTACTTC
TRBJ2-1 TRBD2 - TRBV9 CASSPPTGGYNEQFF TGTGCCAGCAGCCCTCCGACGGGGGGTTACAATGAGCAGTTCTTC
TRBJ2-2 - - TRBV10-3 CATLLLTGNTGELFF TGTGCCACTCTGCTGCTGACAGGGAACACCGGGGAGCTGTTTTTT
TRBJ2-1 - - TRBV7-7 CASSLGAGGPYNEQFF TGTGCTAGCAGCTTAGGGGCTGGCGGACCATACAATGAGCAGTTCTTC
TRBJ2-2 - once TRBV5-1 CASSFSTGELFF TGTGCCAGCAGCTTTAGCACCGGGGAGCTGTTTTTT
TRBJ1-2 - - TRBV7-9 CASSPPTVPYGYTF TGTGCCAGCAGCCCCCCGACAGTCCCCTATGGCTACACCTTC
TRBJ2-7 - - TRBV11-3 CASSPAGAYEQYF TGTGCCAGCAGCCCGGCGGGCGCCTACGAGCAGTACTTC
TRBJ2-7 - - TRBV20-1 CSAREAEQYF TGCAGTGCTAGAGAGGCGGAGCAGTACTTC
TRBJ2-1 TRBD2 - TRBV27 CASKWGGLEDNEQFF TGTGCCAGCAAGTGGGGGGGTTTAGAGGACAATGAGCAGTTCTTC
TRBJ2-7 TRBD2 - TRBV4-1 CASSQWGGYEQYF TGCGCCAGCAGCCAATGGGGGGGGTACGAGCAGTACTTC
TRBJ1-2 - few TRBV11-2 CASSWEDYGYTF TGTGCCAGCAGCTGGGAGGACTATGGCTACACCTTC
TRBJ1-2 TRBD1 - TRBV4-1 CASSQERTGPYGYTF TGCGCCAGCAGCCAGGAAAGGACAGGACCCTATGGCTACACCTTC
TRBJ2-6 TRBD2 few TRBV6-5 CASSGGGSGANVLTF TGTGCCAGCAGTGGCGGGGGATCTGGGGCCAACGTCCTGACTTTC
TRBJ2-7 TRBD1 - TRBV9 CASARGTGYEQYF TGTGCCTCAGCTCGGGGGACAGGCTACGAGCAGTACTTC
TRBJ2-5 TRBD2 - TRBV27 CASGATSGPQETQYF TGTGCCAGCGGGGCTACTAGCGGACCTCAAGAGACCCAGTACTTC
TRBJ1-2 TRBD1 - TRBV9 CASSPVRGRGYGYTF TGTGCCAGCAGCCCAGTTAGGGGCAGGGGGTATGGCTACACCTTC
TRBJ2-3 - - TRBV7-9 CASSPTDTQYF TGTGCCAGCAGCCCCACAGATACGCAGTATTTT
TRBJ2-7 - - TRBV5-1 CASGADYSYEQYF TGCGCCAGCGGAGCCGACTACTCCTACGAGCAGTACTTC
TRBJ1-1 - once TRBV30 CAWTAGDGTEAFF TGTGCCTGGACCGCAGGGGATGGCACTGAAGCTTTCTTT
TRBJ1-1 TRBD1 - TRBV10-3 CAISEQGVMNTEAFF TGTGCCATCAGTGAACAGGGGGTGATGAACACTGAAGCTTTCTTT
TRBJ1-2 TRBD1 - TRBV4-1 CASSQDRQGVNYGYTF TGCGCCAGCAGCCAAGATCGACAGGGCGTGAACTATGGCTACACCTTC
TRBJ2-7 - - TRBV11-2 CASSLGIPTGVTYEQYF TGTGCCAGCAGCTTGGGAATCCCAACGGGAGTGACCTACGAGCAGTACTTC
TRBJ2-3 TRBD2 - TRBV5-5 CASSLVWPSGGVTDTQYF TGTGCCAGCAGCTTGGTCTGGCCTAGCGGGGGTGTCACAGATACGCAGTATTTT
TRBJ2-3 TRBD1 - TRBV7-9 CASSLGTGGYF TGTGCCAGCAGCCTTGGGACAGGAGGGTATTTT
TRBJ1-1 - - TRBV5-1 CASSLAGGDTEAFF TGCGCCAGCAGCTTGGCCGGTGGGGACACTGAAGCTTTCTTT
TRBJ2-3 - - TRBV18 CASSPPTTVRPGTDTQYF TGTGCCAGCTCACCACCGACGACAGTTCGGCCTGGCACAGATACGCAGTATTTT
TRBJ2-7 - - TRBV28 CASSLLTKQYF TGTGCCAGCAGTTTATTAACAAAGCAGTACTTC
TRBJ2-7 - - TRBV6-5 CASRLDLFYEQYF TGTGCCAGCAGACTCGACTTGTTTTACGAGCAGTACTTC
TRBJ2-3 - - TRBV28 CASSLNAGSDTQYF TGTGCCAGCAGTTTAAATGCCGGTTCAGATACGCAGTATTTT